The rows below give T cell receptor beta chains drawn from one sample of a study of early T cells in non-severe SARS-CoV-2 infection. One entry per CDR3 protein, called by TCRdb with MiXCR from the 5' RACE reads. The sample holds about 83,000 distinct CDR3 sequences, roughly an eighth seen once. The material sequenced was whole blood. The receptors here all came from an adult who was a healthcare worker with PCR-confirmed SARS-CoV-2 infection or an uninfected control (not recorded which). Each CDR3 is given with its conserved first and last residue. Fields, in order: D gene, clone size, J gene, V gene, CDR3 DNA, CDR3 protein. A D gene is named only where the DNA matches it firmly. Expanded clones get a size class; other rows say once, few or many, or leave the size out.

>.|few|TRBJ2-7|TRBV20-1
TGCAGTGCGTCCCCTATGGAGGCGGGCCAACCGAGCGAGCAGTACTTC
CSASPMEAGQPSEQYF
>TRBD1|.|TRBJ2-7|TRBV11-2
TGTGCCAGCAGCTTAGGTCCCGGGACAGGGATTAGCGAGCAGTACTTC
CASSLGPGTGISEQYF
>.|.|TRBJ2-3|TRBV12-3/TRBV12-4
TGTGCCAGCAGTTTATCTGTGACTACTTCCACAGATACGCAGTATTTT
CASSLSVTTSTDTQYF
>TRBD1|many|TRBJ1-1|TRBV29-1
TGCAGCGTGCCGGGACAGGGGACGGGCACTGAAGCTTTCTTT
CSVPGQGTGTEAFF
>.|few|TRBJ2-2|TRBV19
.
CANSMGSPGSCFF
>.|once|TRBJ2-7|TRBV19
TGTGCCAGTAGTATCTCCGGGAGCGAGTACGAGCAGTACTTC
CASSISGSEYEQYF
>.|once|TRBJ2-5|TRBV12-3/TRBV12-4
TGTGTCAGCAGTTTAGTCCCCTTCCAAGAGACCCAGTACTTC
CVSSLVPFQETQYF
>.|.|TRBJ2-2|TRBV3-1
TGTGCCAGCAGCTTCCGGTCGGTCCGCTCGAACACTGAGCTGTTTTTT
CASSFRSVRSNTELFF
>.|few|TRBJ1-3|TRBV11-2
TGTGCCAGCAGCTTAGAAGGCCGGGGAGACACCATATATTTT
CASSLEGRGDTIYF
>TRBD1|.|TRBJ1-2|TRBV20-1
TGCAGTGCTGGTCGACAGGGATCGGGCTATGGCTACACCTTC
CSAGRQGSGYGYTF
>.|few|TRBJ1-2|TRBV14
TGTGCCAGCAGCCAAGAGCCCGCTCGGAGCTATGGCTACACCTTC
CASSQEPARSYGYTF
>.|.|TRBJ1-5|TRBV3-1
TGTGCCAGCAGCCAAGGCGGGGCTCGCAATCAGCCCCAGCATTTT
CASSQGGARNQPQHF
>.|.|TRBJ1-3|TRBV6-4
TGTGCCAGCAGTCGGGCCAAACCAGGCGGAAACACCATATATTTT
CASSRAKPGGNTIYF
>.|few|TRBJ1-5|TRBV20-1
TGCAGTGCTACAGGGGAAACCCTCCATCAGCCCCAGCATTTT
CSATGETLHQPQHF
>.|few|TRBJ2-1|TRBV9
TGTGCCACCGGGGTTTACAATGAGCAGTTCTTC
CATGVYNEQFF
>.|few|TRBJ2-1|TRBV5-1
TGCGCCAGCAGCTTGGCCGGTACTGGGGGCGATGAGCAGTTCTTC
CASSLAGTGGDEQFF
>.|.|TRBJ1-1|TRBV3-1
TGTGCCAGCAGCCAAGGAAGATCGCCTTTGAACACTGAAGCTTTCTTT
CASSQGRSPLNTEAFF
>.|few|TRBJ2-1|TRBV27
TGTGCCAGCAGTTTATCGATCACAGAAGGCTACAATGAGCAGTTCTTC
CASSLSITEGYNEQFF
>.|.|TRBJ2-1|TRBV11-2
TGTGCCAGCAGCTCCGCCCCGGGGGGCGGCGGGAGACTGAATGAGCAGTTCTTC
CASSSAPGGGGRLNEQFF
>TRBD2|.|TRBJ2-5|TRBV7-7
TGTGCTAGCAGTACCTTAGCGGGAGCGGGGGAGACCCAGTACTTC
CASSTLAGAGETQYF
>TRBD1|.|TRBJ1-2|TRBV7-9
TGTGCCAGCAGCTCTCACGGGACAGGGACCAACTATGGCTACACCTTC
CASSSHGTGTNYGYTF
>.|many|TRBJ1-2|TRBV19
TGTGCCAGTAGTATTCAGAACTCGGTCTATGGCTACACCTTC
CASSIQNSVYGYTF
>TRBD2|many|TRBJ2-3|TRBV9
TGTGCCAGCAGCTTTAGCGGGAGAAGCACAGATACGCAGTATTTT
CASSFSGRSTDTQYF
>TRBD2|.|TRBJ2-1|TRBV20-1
TGCAGTGCTCCGACTAGCCCTTCCTACAATGAGCAGTTCTTC
CSAPTSPSYNEQFF
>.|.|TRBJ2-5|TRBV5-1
TGCGCCAGCAGCCTCATGGCCGGGGAACAAGAGACCCAGTACTTC
CASSLMAGEQETQYF
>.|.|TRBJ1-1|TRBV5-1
TGCGCCACCCGACCAGAAACAGGGAACACTGAAGCTTTCTTT
CATRPETGNTEAFF
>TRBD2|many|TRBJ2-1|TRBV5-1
TGCGCCAGCAGCTTACTAGCGGACGGGTACAATGAGCAGTTCTTC
CASSLLADGYNEQFF
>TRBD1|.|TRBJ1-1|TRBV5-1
TGCGCCAGCAGCCCAGGGACAGGGTACACTGAAGCTTTCTTT
CASSPGTGYTEAFF
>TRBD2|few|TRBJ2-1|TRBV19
TGTGCCAGTAGTTCCACTAGCGGGAGGGGTTACAATGAGCAGTTCTTC
CASSSTSGRGYNEQFF
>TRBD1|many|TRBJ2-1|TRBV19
TGTGCCAGTAAGACCCGACAGGGGCAGGGCTACAATGAGCAGTTCTTC
CASKTRQGQGYNEQFF
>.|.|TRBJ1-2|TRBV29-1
TGCAGCGTTGAAGATCTGGGCGTTCGGACTAACTATGGCTACACCTTC
CSVEDLGVRTNYGYTF
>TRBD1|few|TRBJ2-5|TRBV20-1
TGCAGTGCTAGAGACAGGGGGCGCGGAGAGACCCAGTACTTC
CSARDRGRGETQYF
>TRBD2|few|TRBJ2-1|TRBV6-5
TGTGCCAGCAGTTCCCTAGCGGGCCTGGGGGGAGAGCAGTTCTTC
CASSSLAGLGGEQFF
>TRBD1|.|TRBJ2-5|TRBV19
TGTGCCAGTAGTACCCCGGGACAGGGCCTTCGGGTTGAGACCCAGTACTTC
CASSTPGQGLRVETQYF
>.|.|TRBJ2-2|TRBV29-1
TGCAGCGTCTGGGGGAACCGGGAGCTGTTTTTT
CSVWGNRELFF
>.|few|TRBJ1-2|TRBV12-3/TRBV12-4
TGTGCCAGCAGTTTAGTGGGAGCCAGCTATGGCTACACCTTC
CASSLVGASYGYTF
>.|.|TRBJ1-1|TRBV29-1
TGCAGCGTTGGCTACGAAGCTTTCTTT
CSVGYEAFF
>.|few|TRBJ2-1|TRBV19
TGTGCCAGTAGAGGCGGGGACACCCGCTCCTACAATGAGCAGTTCTTC
CASRGGDTRSYNEQFF
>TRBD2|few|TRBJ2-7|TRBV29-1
TGCAGCGTGCAACTAGCGGGAGTGAGCGAGCAGTACTTC
CSVQLAGVSEQYF
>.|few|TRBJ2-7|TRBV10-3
TGTGCCATCAGTGAGTCAAGTAACGAGCAGTACTTC
CAISESSNEQYF
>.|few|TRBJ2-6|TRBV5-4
TGTGCCAGCAGCGGAATACAGGGCTCTGGGGCCAACGTCCTGACTTTC
CASSGIQGSGANVLTF
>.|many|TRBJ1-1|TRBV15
TGTGCCACCAGCAGAGATGGAGCCGTGAACACTGAAGCTTTCTTT
CATSRDGAVNTEAFF